The 29 T cell receptor beta chains below were found in one sample sequenced in a study of vaccination and CD4 T cells after COVID-19. Sequencing of cultured CD4+ T cell DNA used the Oncomine TCR Beta short-read assay. One entry per CDR3 protein, called by TCRdb with MiXCR from the PCR reads. Here the sample spans about 12,000 distinct CDR3 sequences, 45% being singletons. The antigens for these receptors are not known. The treatment is: roughly ten-day PBMC culture with coronavirus spike peptide pools or control peptides (ViraFEST assay). This material consisted of cultured CD4+ T cells from blood, taken after SARS-CoV-2 vaccination. The receptors here all came from a human donor with COVID-19.

The V call is TRBV11-3, the J call TRBJ2-7; no clear D. V was clipped by 1 base and J by 0 bases, with 10 bases between them. The CDR3 spans 15 residues. Looked up from germline, CDR1 is SGHNT and CDR2 is YENEEA. CDR3 region: CASSLGPGSSYEQYF. The DNA for the CDR3 is TGTGCCAGCAGCTTAGGCCCTGGAAGCTCCTACGAGCAGTACTTC.

In DNA form, the CDR3 reads TGTGCCAGCAGTCACCGAAGACTAGCGGGGCGTGAATACACAGATACGCAGTATTTT. It codes for CASSHRRLAGREYTDTQYF. V is TRBV6-1 and J is TRBJ2-3; 11 positions match TRBD2. Germline values: CDR1 MNHNS, CDR2 SASEGT. V lost 5 bases and J lost 2; bases outside the gene matches: 15. This CDR3 region has 19 residues.

CDR3 DNA sequence: TGCAGTGCAACCGACAGGGGGCTTCTTTCCTACGAGCAGTACTTC. This translates into CSATDRGLLSYEQYF. The chain employs TRBV20-1 and TRBJ2-7; 10 bases match TRBD1. Germline V gene lookup returns CDR1 DFQATT and CDR2 SNEGSKA (reference sequence). The CDR3 spans 15 residues. With 6 bases clipped from V and 1 base from J, the junction kept 9 bases outside the gene matches.

The rearrangement joins TRBV7-8 to TRBJ2-7, with D perhaps being TRBD1 or TRBD2 (5 bases each). The CDR3 extends over 13 amino acids. Deletions cut 0 bases from V and 2 bases from J, with 5 bases between. The germline CDR1 and CDR2 sequences are SGHVS and FQNEAQ. CDR3 protein: CASSLAGAYEQYF. The CDR3 bases are TGTGCCAGCAGCTTAGCGGGGGCCTACGAGCAGTACTTC.

This clonotype has only one observation. The chain recombines TRBV6-2 or TRBV6-3 with TRBJ2-7; the D gene could be TRBD1 or TRBD2 (5 bases each). The CDR3 is made up of 14 amino acids. Germline CDR1 and CDR2: MNHEY and SVGEGT. V dropped 2 bases and J dropped 1 base, with 9 bases sitting between them. The CDR3 reads CASSYRDGSYEQYF. In DNA form, the CDR3 reads TGTGCCAGCAGTTACCGGGACGGATCCTACGAGCAGTACTTC.

A few counts support this clonotype. The chain links TRBV2 to TRBJ2-3; the D is unclear. The CDR3 runs 15 residues. Looked up from germline, CDR1 is SNHLY and CDR2 is FYNNEI. Deletions cut 6 bases from V and 2 bases from J, with 15 bases between. The CDR3 protein is CASRRRQADTDTQYF. The CDR3 nucleotides read TGTGCCAGCAGAAGGCGGCAGGCTGACACAGATACGCAGTATTTT.

J is TRBJ1-1 and V is TRBV6-5; D gene unclear. Trimming left V 4 bases short and J 4 bases short, with 10 bases between. This CDR3 contains 13 residues. CDR1 and CDR2 from the germline V gene are MNHEY and SVGAGI. CDR3 nucleotide sequence: TGTGCCAGCAGTTTCACATCCGGCACTGAAGCTTTCTTT. Translating it yields CASSFTSGTEAFF.

The CDR3 is CASSRPGGDDGYTF. The CDR3 region has the DNA TGTGCCAGCAGTCGCCCTGGAGGGGATGATGGCTACACCTTC. V is TRBV6-2 or TRBV6-3 and J is TRBJ1-2, with a weak D call TRBD1 (5 bases). This CDR3 has 14 residues. Germline V gene data show CDR1 as MNHEY and CDR2 as SVGEGT. Between the trimmed V and J ends, which lost 5 bases and 6 bases, there was a span of 16 bases.

This clonotype was seen more than once but under ten times. The chain couples TRBV14 to TRBJ1-2; unclear D gene. Germline V gives CDR1 SGHDN, CDR2 FVKESK. The CDR3 has 13 residues. V was shortened by 3 bases and J by 7 bases, with 12 bases between the two germline ends. In DNA, the CDR3 is TGTGCCAGCAGCCAGGGTAGGGAACGTGGCTACACCTTC. It translates to CASSQGRERGYTF.

This chain uses TRBV20-1 with TRBJ2-3, with TRBD2 matching 7 bases. After removal of 5 bases from V and 10 bases from J, the junction contained 3 bases not matched to a gene. Germline CDR1 reads DFQATT; CDR2 reads SNEGSKA (reference sequence). CDR3 length: 10 amino acids. CDR3 DNA sequence: TGCAGTGCTTGGACTAGTTCGCAGTATTTT. Translating it yields CSAWTSSQYF.

This clonotype was observed a handful of times. This sequence joins TRBV6-1 and TRBJ1-5; no definite D call. Trimming stripped 8 bases from V and 4 bases from J, with 12 bases between. The CDR3 runs 13 residues. CDR1 MNHNS and CDR2 SASEGT come from the germline V gene. CDR3 region: CASWQTRNQPQHF. CDR3 sequence (DNA): TGTGCCAGCTGGCAGACGAGGAATCAGCCCCAGCATTTT.

This chain links TRBV19 with TRBJ1-2, with D possibly TRBD1 on 5 matching bases. Trimming left V 3 bases short and J 8 bases short, with 13 bases between. CDR3 length equals 13 residues. Germline assignment: CDR1 LNHDA and CDR2 SQIVND (reference sequence). The CDR3 region is CASSIPGLGGYTF. The CDR3 coding sequence is TGTGCCAGTAGTATCCCAGGGTTAGGAGGCTACACCTTC.

This clonotype showed up just a few times. The chain uses TRBV4-3 and TRBJ2-2; D remains unclear. Germline V lookup: CDR1 LGHNA, CDR2 YSLEER. This CDR3 region has 15 residues. With 0 bases removed from V and 11 bases from J, the gap between germline ends came to 16 bases. CDR3 coding DNA: TGCGCCAGCAGCCAAGATCACCGGGCCTACAGAGAGCTGTTTTTT. It codes for CASSQDHRAYRELFF.

This clonotype has only a few counts. This sequence joins TRBV20-1 and TRBJ2-5; D not certain. Per the germline V gene, CDR1 is DFQATT and CDR2 is SNEGSKA (reference sequence). V was shortened by 4 bases and J by 5 bases, with 17 bases between the two germline ends. CDR3 size: 14 residues. This CDR3 reads CSATTILIGETQYF. In DNA form, the CDR3 reads TGCAGTGCTACGACCATCCTCATTGGGGAGACCCAGTACTTC.

The chain is built from TRBV7-2 and TRBJ2-3, with 9 bases matching TRBD2. After removal of 3 bases from V and 0 bases from J, the junction contained 4 bases not matched to a gene. The CDR3 runs 16 residues. Germline V gene sequence: CDR1 SGHTA, CDR2 FQGNSA. As DNA, the CDR3 is TGTGCCAGCAGCTTCCCCCTAGCGGGGAGCACAGATACGCAGTATTTT. As protein: CASSFPLAGSTDTQYF. The entire variable domain, with the rest obtained from reference TRBV7-2 and TRBJ2-3, is as follows: GAGVSQSPSNKVTEKGKDVELRCDPISGHTALYWYRQSLGQGLEFLIYFQGNSAPDKSGLPSDRFSAERTGGSVSTLTIQRTQQEDSAVYLCASSFPLAGSTDTQYFGPGTRLTVL.

Only a few counts were recorded for this clonotype. The rearrangement links TRBV7-3 to TRBJ2-2; no reliable D call. With 3 bases removed from V and 0 bases from J, the gap between germline ends came to 5 bases. Germline CDR1 reads SGHTA; CDR2 reads FQGTGA. The CDR3 length is 14 residues. CDR3 DNA sequence: TGTGCCAGCAGCTTGGGCACGAACACCGGGGAGCTGTTTTTT. Its translation is CASSLGTNTGELFF.

This clonotype was seen only a few times. This chain connects TRBV6-1 to TRBJ1-6, with D unresolved. The V and J ends lost 10 bases and 8 bases respectively, with 15 bases between them. CDR3 length: 13 amino acids. In germline, CDR1 is MNHNS, CDR2 SASEGT. CDR3 in amino acids: CATTSPQDSPLHF. The CDR3 DNA follows: TGTGCCACCACCAGTCCCCAAGATTCACCCCTCCACTTT.

This clonotype showed up just a few times. This chain joins TRBV18 and TRBJ1-1; D unresolved. Germline CDR1 KGHSH, CDR2 LQKENI. This CDR3 spans 13 amino acids. The V and J ends lost 6 bases and 1 base respectively, with 9 bases between them. The CDR3 DNA is TGTGCCAGCTCTCTTACAGCGAACACTGAAGCTTTCTTT. Amino acid sequence: CASSLTANTEAFF.

The chain links TRBV7-2 to TRBJ2-1; D is possibly TRBD2 (6 bases). Trimming took off 4 bases at V and 6 bases at J, with 10 bases between the two ends. CDR1 SGHTA and CDR2 FQGNSA come from the germline V gene. There are 13 residues in the CDR3. The CDR3 nucleotides are TGTGCCAGCAGCTCGGGACTCTTCAATGAGCAGTTCTTC. It encodes CASSSGLFNEQFF.

The genes are TRBV5-4 and TRBJ2-3; tentative D call: TRBD2 (6 bases). Germline V gene data show CDR1 as SGHNT and CDR2 as YYREEE (reference sequence). Trimming took off 0 bases at V and 1 base at J, with 9 bases between the two ends. The CDR3 runs 15 residues. The CDR3 DNA reads as TGTGCCAGCAGCTTGGCTGGCGGGGGCACAGATACGCAGTATTTT. This gives the protein CASSLAGGGTDTQYF.

J is TRBJ1-1 and V is TRBV10-2; D uncertain. Germline assignment: CDR1 WSHSY and CDR2 SAAADI. This CDR3 has 11 amino acids. Trimming shortened V by 10 bases and J by 7 bases, and 13 bases separated the two germline ends. The CDR3: CATTGLDEAFF. As DNA, the CDR3 is TGCGCCACAACCGGGCTCGATGAAGCTTTCTTT.

The rearrangement joins TRBV4-1 to TRBJ1-1, with a possible D match to TRBD1 (5 bases). The CDR3 is 17 amino acids. Germline V gene sequence: CDR1 MGHRA, CDR2 YSYEKL. V lost 1 base and J 1 base, leaving 16 bases between the germline ends. This CDR3 reads CASSQVRSRTRNTEAFF. CDR3 DNA sequence: TGCGCCAGCAGCCAAGTACGGTCGCGGACAAGGAACACTGAAGCTTTCTTT.

The rearrangement links TRBV20-1 to TRBJ2-7; D not resolved. The CDR3 sequence is 11 residues long. CDR1 and CDR2 from the germline V gene are DFQATT and SNEGSKA (reference sequence). The V end lost 6 bases, the J end lost 4 bases, and 10 bases lay between the germline ends. The CDR3 region has the DNA TGCAGTGCAGTAGGTGGGTACGAGCAGTACTTC. This translates into CSAVGGYEQYF.

The chain links TRBV7-2 to TRBJ2-5, with a weak D call TRBD1 (6 bases). This CDR3 comprises 15 residues. V lost 5 bases and J 5 bases, leaving 18 bases between the germline ends. Germline V gene sequence: CDR1 SGHTA, CDR2 FQGNSA. The DNA for the CDR3 is TGTGCCAGCAGCGTCCCAACAGGGATCGAGGAGACCCAGTACTTC. Its protein is CASSVPTGIEETQYF.

The genes are TRBV6-1 and TRBJ2-5; D is unresolved. V lost 7 bases to trimming and J lost 8 bases, with 20 bases between them. This CDR3 contains 14 residues. The germline gives CDR1 MNHNS, CDR2 SASEGT. The CDR3 region has the DNA TGTGCCAGCACCGAAGCTGGAGCAGGCCGAACCCAGTACTTC. It encodes CASTEAGAGRTQYF.

This clonotype was detected only a few times. V usage is TRBV2 and J usage is TRBJ1-1; D call uncertain. Germline V gene data show CDR1 as SNHLY and CDR2 as FYNNEI. This CDR3 comprises 13 residues. Trimming left V 5 bases short and J 3 bases short, with 10 bases between. Here the CDR3 reads CASSPGQYTEAFF. In nucleotides, the CDR3 is TGTGCCAGCAGTCCTGGGCAGTACACTGAAGCTTTCTTT.

The V and J genes are TRBV20-1 and TRBJ1-1; 7 bases agree with TRBD1. J was trimmed by 0 bases and V by 6 bases; bases with no gene match: 16. This CDR3 has 17 residues. Germline CDR1 is DFQATT and CDR2 is SNEGSKA (reference sequence). The CDR3 loop reads CSAPGGGTARLNTEAFF. CDR3 nucleotide sequence: TGCAGTGCCCCCGGCGGAGGGACAGCGCGATTGAACACTGAAGCTTTCTTT.

There are a few counts of this clonotype. The rearrangement uses TRBV7-6 and TRBJ1-2; D is unresolved. Between the trimmed V and J ends, which lost 3 bases and 1 base, there was a span of 3 bases. The germline CDR1 and CDR2 sequences are SGHVS and FNYEAQ. The CDR3 spans 12 residues. The CDR3 sequence is CASSFGNYGYTF. CDR3 DNA: TGTGCCAGCAGCTTCGGTAACTATGGCTACACCTTC.

The chain combines TRBV25-1 with TRBJ2-3, with D tentatively TRBD1 (5 bases). Germline-derived CDR1 and CDR2 are MGHDK and SYGVNS. With 9 bases removed from V and 0 bases from J, the gap between germline ends came to 10 bases. The CDR3 runs 13 residues. The CDR3 here is CASRQYSTDTQYF. The DNA for the CDR3 is TGTGCCAGTAGACAGTACAGCACAGATACGCAGTATTTT.